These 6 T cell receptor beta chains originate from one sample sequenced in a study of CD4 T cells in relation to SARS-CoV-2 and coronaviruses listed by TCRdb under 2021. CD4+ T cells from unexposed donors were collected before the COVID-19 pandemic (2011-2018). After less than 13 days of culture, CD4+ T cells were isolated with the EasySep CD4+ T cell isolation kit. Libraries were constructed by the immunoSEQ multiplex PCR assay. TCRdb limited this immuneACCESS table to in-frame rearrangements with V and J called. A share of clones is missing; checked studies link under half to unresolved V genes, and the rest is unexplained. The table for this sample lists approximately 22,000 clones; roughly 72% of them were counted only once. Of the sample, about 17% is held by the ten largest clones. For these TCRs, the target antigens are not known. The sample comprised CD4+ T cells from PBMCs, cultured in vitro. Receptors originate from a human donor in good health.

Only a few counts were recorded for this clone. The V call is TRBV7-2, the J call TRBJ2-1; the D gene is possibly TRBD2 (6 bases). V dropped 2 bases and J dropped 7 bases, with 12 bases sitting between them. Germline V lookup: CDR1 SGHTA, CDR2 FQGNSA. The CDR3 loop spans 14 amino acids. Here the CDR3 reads CASSLTGSPNEQFF. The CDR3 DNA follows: TGTGCCAGCAGCTTAACCGGGAGTCCAAATGAGCAGTTCTTC. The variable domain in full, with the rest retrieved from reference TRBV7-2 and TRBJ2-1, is GAGVSQSPSNKVTEKGKDVELRCDPISGHTALYWYRQSLGQGLEFLIYFQGNSAPDKSGLPSDRFSAERTGGSVSTLTIQRTQQEDSAVYLCASSLTGSPNEQFFGPGTRLTVL.

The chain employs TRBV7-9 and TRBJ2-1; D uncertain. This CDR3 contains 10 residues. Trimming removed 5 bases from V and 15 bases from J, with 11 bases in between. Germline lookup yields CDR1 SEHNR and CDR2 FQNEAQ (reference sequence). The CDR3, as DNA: TGTGCCAGCAGCCCCCAGCAGTCGTTCTTC. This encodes CASSPQQSFF.

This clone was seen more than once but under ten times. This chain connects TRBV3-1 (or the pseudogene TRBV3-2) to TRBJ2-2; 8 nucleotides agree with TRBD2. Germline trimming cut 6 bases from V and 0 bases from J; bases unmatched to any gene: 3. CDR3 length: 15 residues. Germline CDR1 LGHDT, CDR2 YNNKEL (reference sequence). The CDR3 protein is CASSPGGANTGELFF. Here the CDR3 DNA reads TGTGCCAGCAGTCCGGGGGGGGCGAACACCGGGGAGCTGTTTTTT.

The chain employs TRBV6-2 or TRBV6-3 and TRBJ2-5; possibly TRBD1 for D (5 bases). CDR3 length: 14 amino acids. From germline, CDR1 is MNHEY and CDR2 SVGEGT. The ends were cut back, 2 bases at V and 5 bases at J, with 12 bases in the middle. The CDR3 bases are TGTGCCAGCAGTTACGCTGGGGCAGGGGAGACCCAGTACTTC. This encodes CASSYAGAGETQYF.

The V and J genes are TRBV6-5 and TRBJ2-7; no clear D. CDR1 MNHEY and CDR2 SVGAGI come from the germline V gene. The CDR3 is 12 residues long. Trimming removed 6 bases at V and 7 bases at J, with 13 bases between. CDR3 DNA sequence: TGTGCCAGCAGGGGTCCTTTGTGGGAGCAGTACTTC. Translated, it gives CASRGPLWEQYF.

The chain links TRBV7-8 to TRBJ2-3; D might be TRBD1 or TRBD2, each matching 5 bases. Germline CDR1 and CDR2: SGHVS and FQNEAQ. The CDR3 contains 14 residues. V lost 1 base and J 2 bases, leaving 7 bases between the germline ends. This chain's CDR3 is CASSLVGTTDTQYF. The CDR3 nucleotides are TGTGCCAGCAGCTTAGTCGGGACCACAGATACGCAGTATTTT.